The next 13 T cell receptor beta chains were all read from a single sample in a study of cytomegalovirus exposure and HLA in healthy donors. The PCR was carried out with 60 Vbeta primers and 13 Jbeta primers. Profiled with immunoSEQ multiplex PCR; TCRdb holds only in-frame clones, not every one. The data hold approximately 100,000 clones, with roughly 72% observed a single time. The sample consisted of PBMCs. These receptors all stem from a woman between 18 and 29 years old in good health and CMV-seropositive.

This clone was recorded a few times. The chain combines TRBV7-8 with TRBJ1-3; tentative D call: TRBD1 (6 bases). This CDR3 is built from 16 residues. Trimming took 2 bases from V and 0 from J, leaving 11 bases between them. Per the germline V gene, CDR1 is SGHVS and CDR2 is FQNEAQ. This chain's CDR3 is CASSLMDRNSGNTIYF. The CDR3, as DNA: TGTGCCAGCAGCTTAATGGACAGAAACTCTGGAAACACCATATATTTT.

This clone was counted only a few times. The chain has TRBV27 and TRBJ2-5, with 8 positions matching TRBD2. The CDR3 consists of 13 residues. J was trimmed by 1 base and V by 8 bases; bases with no gene match: 3. Looked up from germline, CDR1 is MNHEY and CDR2 is SMNVEV (reference sequence). The CDR3 spells CASRGGAQETQYF. The CDR3 coding sequence is TGTGCCAGCCGGGGGGGGGCCCAAGAGACCCAGTACTTC.

CDR3 nucleotides: TGTGCCAGCAGTTTAGGGTACGGGGGGCCCTACGAGCAGTACTTC. The encoded protein is CASSLGYGGPYEQYF. The chain has TRBV27 and TRBJ2-7, with D perhaps TRBD2 (7 bases). Trimming took 2 bases from V and 2 from J, leaving 13 bases between them. Germline CDR1 and CDR2: MNHEY and SMNVEV (reference sequence). The CDR3 has 15 amino acids.

The rearrangement links TRBV28 to TRBJ2-5; 12 bases are shared with TRBD2. The J call may be mistaken, given a closer DNA end match to TRBJ2-7. CDR3 length: 15 residues. Looked up from germline, CDR1 is MDHEN and CDR2 is SYDVKM. Here the CDR3 reads CASSSLAGGPDEQYF. The CDR3 DNA reads as TGTGCCAGCAGTTCCCTAGCGGGAGGGCCGGACGAGCAGTACTTC.

V gene TRBV30 combines with J gene TRBJ1-1; D may be TRBD1 (5 bases). V gave up 4 bases and J gave up 6 bases, with 15 bases separating them. This CDR3 region has 13 residues. CDR1 and CDR2 from the germline V gene are GTSNPN and SVGIG (reference sequence). The CDR3 nucleotides are TGTGCCTGGACGGGGGAGGGAAGGGCTGAAGCTTTCTTT. This translates into CAWTGEGRAEAFF.

CDR3 coding DNA: TGTGCCAGCAGTGTTGACAGGGGGCTTGGCACTGAAGCTTTCTTT. As protein: CASSVDRGLGTEAFF. The chain couples TRBV6-5 to TRBJ1-1, with 10 bases that match TRBD1. The CDR3 consists of 15 residues. Germline values: CDR1 MNHEY, CDR2 SVGAGI. The junction had 7 bases not matched to a gene; V was cut back by 5 bases and J by 4 bases.

This clone was counted only a few times. The chain has TRBV4-2 and TRBJ2-7; 11 nucleotides match TRBD2. Trimming removed 0 bases from V and 2 bases from J; junction bases left unmatched: 3. The length of the CDR3 is 16 residues. CDR1 and CDR2 (germline): LGHNA, YNFKEQ. The CDR3 protein is CASSQETSGATYEQYF. The CDR3 DNA reads as TGTGCCAGCAGCCAAGAGACTAGCGGGGCGACCTACGAGCAGTACTTC.

This clone was detected only once. This chain uses TRBV14 with TRBJ1-4; no firm D call. This CDR3 is built from 15 residues. V dropped 4 bases and J dropped 0 bases, with 9 bases sitting between them. CDR1 and CDR2 from the germline V gene are SGHDN and FVKESK. This CDR3 reads CASSLGGSTNEKLFF. CDR3 DNA: TGTGCCAGCAGCCTCGGAGGCTCAACTAATGAAAAACTGTTTTTT.

There are a few counts of this clone. The rearrangement links TRBV18 to TRBJ1-5; TRBD1 matches at 10 bases. The CDR3 runs to 16 residues. The germline CDR1 and CDR2 sequences are KGHSH and LQKENI. The junction had 8 bases not matched to a gene; V was cut back by 3 bases and J by 6 bases. CDR3 sequence: CASSPSPGQGTQPQHF. CDR3 nucleotide sequence: TGTGCCAGCTCACCTTCCCCGGGACAGGGGACTCAGCCCCAGCATTTT.

This clone has more than one count but fewer than ten. The chain recombines TRBV6-6 with TRBJ1-2; D unresolved. The CDR3 totals 14 residues. Per the germline V gene, CDR1 is MNHNY and CDR2 is SVGAGI (reference sequence). Trimming stripped 5 bases from V and 3 bases from J, with 13 bases between. Written as DNA, the CDR3 is TGTGCCAGCAGTACCCCGGGTCTCTACTATGGCTACACCTTC. Translating gives CASSTPGLYYGYTF.

This clone appeared a few times. Other DNA variants within this sample encode the same CDR3. The V gene is TRBV28, the J gene TRBJ2-7, with 9 bases identical to TRBD1. The germline V gene has CDR1 MDHEN and CDR2 SYDVKM. The V segment lost 6 bases and the J segment 1 base; nucleotides outside the gene matches: 4. This CDR3 contains 14 residues. CDR3 nucleotide sequence: TGTGCCAGCAGGCGACAGGGGGTGTCCTACGAGCAGTACTTC. Translating it yields CASRRQGVSYEQYF.

This chain connects TRBV5-4 to TRBJ2-7; 11 bases fit TRBD1. The germline V gene has CDR1 SGHNT and CDR2 YYREEE (reference sequence). Trimming took 3 bases from V and 2 from J; bases not matched to a gene: 4. This CDR3 has 15 amino acids. In DNA form, the CDR3 reads TGTGCCAGCAGCTGGGGGACAGGGGGAGCCTACGAGCAGTACTTC. Protein sequence: CASSWGTGGAYEQYF.

This chain joins TRBV5-1 and TRBJ2-2; weak D call: TRBD2 (6 bases). The CDR3 has 16 residues. Between the trimmed V and J ends, which lost 4 bases and 0 bases, there was a span of 13 bases. CDR1 and CDR2 from the germline V gene are SGHRS and YFSETQ. CDR3: CASSPSRTTNTGELFF. CDR3 bases: TGCGCCAGCAGCCCCAGCCGGACTACGAACACCGGGGAGCTGTTTTTT.